What follows are 14 T cell receptor beta chains derived from one specimen sequenced in a study of control samples from healthy donors and cancer patients. TCRdb's copy holds only in-frame clones and misses some; the assay was immunoSEQ multiplex PCR. The data show under 95,000 clones, 84% seen once. Specimen: blood. The receptors here all came from a man between 50 and 59 years old in good health.

This clone was counted a few times. The V and J genes are TRBV6-6 and TRBJ1-2, with 9 bases that match TRBD1. Germline CDR1 MNHNY, CDR2 SVGAGI (reference sequence). Trimming at V came to 4 bases and at J to 8 bases, leaving 2 bases not matched to a gene. The CDR3 length is 12 residues. The CDR3 loop reads CASSWDRDGYTF. CDR3 DNA: TGTGCCAGCAGTTGGGACAGGGACGGCTACACCTTC.

This chain uses TRBV6-5 with TRBJ2-5, with D perhaps matching TRBD2 (6 bases). The CDR3 loop spans 15 amino acids. The V end lost 0 bases, the J end lost 5 bases, and 13 bases lay between the germline ends. CDR1 MNHEY and CDR2 SVGAGI come from the germline V gene. DNA of the CDR3: TGTGCCAGCAGTTACTCGGCGGGATCACGGGAGACCCAGTACTTC. Translating it yields CASSYSAGSRETQYF.

This clone was detected a few times. The J gene is TRBJ2-3, the V gene TRBV7-6; TRBD2 agrees at 8 bases. CDR1 and CDR2 (germline): SGHVS, FNYEAQ. The trim removed 3 bases at V and 5 bases at J, leaving 13 bases unmatched. This CDR3 spans 17 amino acids. DNA of the CDR3: TGTGCCAGCAGCTTGCGGACGAGCGGGAGTTCGGAAGATACGCAGTATTTT. Translated, it gives CASSLRTSGSSEDTQYF.

This clone was seen more than once but under ten times. The chain is built from TRBV24-1 and TRBJ1-5; D unresolved. V shed 1 base and J shed 4 bases, with 7 bases lying between them. CDR3 length: 14 residues. CDR1 and CDR2 from the germline V gene are KGHDR and SFDVKD. The CDR3 sequence: CATSDFSANQPQHF. Written as DNA, the CDR3 is TGTGCCACCAGTGATTTTTCGGCGAATCAGCCCCAGCATTTT.

This chain connects TRBV7-2 to TRBJ2-7; D unresolved. From germline, CDR1 is SGHTA and CDR2 FQGNSA. This CDR3 has 14 amino acids. Trimming pared 7 bases from V and 2 bases from J, leaving 15 bases between. The CDR3 region is CASNQVLGPYEQYF. The CDR3 DNA sequence: TGTGCCAGCAACCAAGTACTGGGCCCCTACGAGCAGTACTTC. Combining the CDR3 with reference TRBV7-2 and TRBJ2-7 gives the whole variable domain GAGVSQSPSNKVTEKGKDVELRCDPISGHTALYWYRQSLGQGLEFLIYFQGNSAPDKSGLPSDRFSAERTGGSVSTLTIQRTQQEDSAVYLCASNQVLGPYEQYFGPGTRLTVT.

CDR3 loop: CASSIWGRLEKLFF. The CDR3 nucleotides are TGTGCCAGTAGTATATGGGGCCGCCTTGAAAAACTGTTTTTT. This chain links TRBV19 with TRBJ1-4; D is possibly TRBD1 (5 bases). This CDR3 is 14 amino acids long. Trimming stripped 2 bases from V and 7 bases from J, with 11 bases between. Germline V gives CDR1 LNHDA, CDR2 SQIVND (reference sequence). The full variable domain, rest sourced from reference TRBV19 and TRBJ1-4, is DGGITQSPKYLFRKEGQNVTLSCEQNLNHDAMYWYRQDPGQGLRLIYYSQIVNDFQKGDIAEGYSVSREKKESFPLTVTSAQKNPTAFYLCASSIWGRLEKLFFGSGTQLSVL.

This rearrangement joins TRBV19 to TRBJ1-3; D is unresolved. V was cut by 6 bases and J by 0 bases, with 12 bases left in between. This CDR3 region has 15 residues. Germline lookup yields CDR1 LNHDA and CDR2 SQIVND (reference sequence). For the CDR3, the DNA is TGTGCCAGTAGCAGGACGGTTAGCTCTGGAAACACCATATATTTT. Its translation is CASSRTVSSGNTIYF. Filled out from reference TRBV19 and TRBJ1-3, the complete variable domain reads DGGITQSPKYLFRKEGQNVTLSCEQNLNHDAMYWYRQDPGQGLRLIYYSQIVNDFQKGDIAEGYSVSREKKESFPLTVTSAQKNPTAFYLCASSRTVSSGNTIYFGEGSWLTVV.

Here the CDR3 DNA reads TGTGCCAGCAGTCGGACATCTGGAAACACCATATATTTT. As protein: CASSRTSGNTIYF. The rearrangement joins TRBV6-5 to TRBJ1-3; TRBD1 is a possible D gene (5 bases). Looked up from germline, CDR1 is MNHEY and CDR2 is SVGAGI. V shed 5 bases and J shed 1 base, with 6 bases lying between them. CDR3 length: 13 amino acids.

This clone was seen only once. This sequence joins TRBV6-5 and TRBJ1-5; no firm D call. The germline CDR1 and CDR2 sequences are MNHEY and SVGAGI. The CDR3 runs 15 residues. The V gene lost 8 bases and the J gene lost 6 bases, with 20 bases spanning the gap. This chain's CDR3 is CASRLPGNEAQPQHF. CDR3 bases: TGTGCCAGCCGGCTGCCAGGTAATGAAGCTCAGCCCCAGCATTTT.

The rearrangement joins TRBV24-1 to TRBJ2-1, with 7 bases matching TRBD2. J was trimmed by 7 bases and V by 0 bases; bases with no gene match: 8. Germline CDR1 reads KGHDR; CDR2 reads SFDVKD. The CDR3 extends over 16 amino acids. The DNA of the CDR3 is TGTGCCACCAGTGATTTGGGACGAGCCGGGGGGAATGAGCAGTTCTTC. It encodes CATSDLGRAGGNEQFF.

The chain joins TRBV6-2 or TRBV6-3 to TRBJ1-5, with D hard to call. The germline V gene has CDR1 MNHEY and CDR2 SVGEGT. This CDR3 contains 18 residues. V was trimmed by 0 bases and J by 4 bases, leaving 19 bases between them. CDR3 DNA sequence: TGTGCCAGCAGTTACTCTATATATAAGGCAGGAGATAATCAGCCCCAGCATTTT. Translated: CASSYSIYKAGDNQPQHF.

In this sample, this clone turned up a few times. This sequence joins TRBV2 and TRBJ1-5, with D uncertain. Trimming cost V 3 bases and J 3 bases, with 6 bases left between them. The CDR3 is 13 residues long. Germline CDR1 and CDR2: SNHLY and FYNNEI. Written as DNA, the CDR3 is TGTGCCAGCAGTGATGGACCCAATCAGCCCCAGCATTTT. Protein product: CASSDGPNQPQHF.

The V and J genes are TRBV9 and TRBJ2-3; TRBD1 aligns across 9 bases. CDR1 and CDR2 from the germline V gene are SGDLS and YYNGEE. J lost 0 bases, V lost 3 bases, and 5 bases had no gene match. CDR3 length: 16 amino acids. CDR3 protein: CASSARTGESTDTQYF. The CDR3 DNA follows: TGTGCCAGCAGCGCCCGGACAGGGGAAAGCACAGATACGCAGTATTTT.

The chain carries TRBV4-1 and TRBJ2-2, with D uncertain. The CDR3 consists of 14 residues. Germline loops: CDR1 MGHRA, CDR2 YSYEKL. Trimming cost V 0 bases and J 4 bases, with 6 bases left between them. This CDR3 reads CASSQEWVTGELFF. CDR3 in DNA: TGCGCCAGCAGCCAAGAGTGGGTCACCGGGGAGCTGTTTTTT.